The 12 T cell receptor beta chains given below trace back to one sample, sequenced in a study of T cells in localized non-small cell lung cancer (dated by TCRdb to about 2020). The library was generated by the immunoSEQ multiplex PCR assay. The clones in this table, taken by TCRdb from immuneACCESS, are in-frame only. Not every clone is retained; where verified, under half of the shortfall comes from an unresolved V gene, and the cause of the rest is unknown. The sample data list around 40,000 clones, and 70% to 90% of these were observed just once. The ten largest account for about 6.5% of the sample. This specimen consisted of peripheral blood, obtained before any cancer treatment. The receptors were sampled from a man between 40 and 70 years old with stage I lung adenocarcinoma.

This sequence joins TRBV6-5 and TRBJ2-1; 9 nucleotides align to TRBD2. V trimming: 5 bases; J trimming: 0 bases; junction bases outside the gene matches: 2. Germline CDR1 and CDR2: MNHEY and SVGAGI. CDR3 length: 15 residues. This chain's CDR3 is CASSRSGSSYNEQFF. CDR3 DNA: TGTGCCAGCAGTCGTAGCGGGAGCTCCTACAATGAGCAGTTCTTC.

This clone has more than one count but fewer than ten. The gene calls are TRBV5-6 and TRBJ2-7, with TRBD2 matching over 15 bases. This CDR3 region has 17 residues. Germline values: CDR1 SGHDT, CDR2 YYEEEE. V lost 3 bases to trimming and J lost 1 base; unmatched junction nucleotides: 5. The CDR3 sequence is CASSWGLAGGASYEQYF. As DNA, the CDR3 is TGTGCCAGCAGCTGGGGACTAGCGGGAGGAGCGTCCTACGAGCAGTACTTC.

This clone occurred a few times. This chain uses TRBV7-6 with TRBJ2-1, with D uncertain. V dropped 2 bases and J dropped 8 bases, with 19 bases sitting between them. This CDR3 region has 16 residues. Germline V gene sequence: CDR1 SGHVS, CDR2 FNYEAQ. The CDR3 coding sequence is TGTGCCAGCAGCTTAAGAGTAGTAGCCGGACGGGATGAGCAGTTCTTC. Amino acid sequence: CASSLRVVAGRDEQFF.

The chain employs TRBV28 and TRBJ2-1; the D is unclear. CDR1 is MDHEN and CDR2 is SYDVKM in the germline V gene. Trimming left V 7 bases short and J 7 bases short, with 17 bases between. The CDR3 is 14 amino acids. CDR3 nucleotide sequence: TGTGCCAGCACCCCCACTCCGAGGCGAAATGAGCAGTTCTTC. Translation gives CASTPTPRRNEQFF.

The chain links TRBV9 to TRBJ2-7, with D possibly being TRBD1 (5 bases). From germline, CDR1 is SGDLS and CDR2 YYNGEE. The CDR3 has 14 amino acids. The V gene lost 0 bases and the J gene lost 2 bases, with 9 bases spanning the gap. CDR3 protein: CASSVDLGAYEQYF. CDR3 DNA: TGTGCCAGCAGCGTAGATTTAGGGGCCTACGAGCAGTACTTC.

This rearrangement joins TRBV28 to TRBJ1-4, with D unresolved. CDR3 size: 14 residues. CDR1 MDHEN and CDR2 SYDVKM come from the germline V gene. The V end was cut by 4 bases, the J end by 5 bases, with 11 bases between. CDR3 DNA sequence: TGTGCCAGCAGTTCTGGGTTGGAGAATGAAAAACTGTTTTTT. Its translation is CASSSGLENEKLFF.

The chain employs TRBV10-3 and TRBJ2-3; D is uncertain. CDR1 and CDR2 (germline): ENHRY, SYGVKD. The CDR3 covers 13 residues. V was shortened by 6 bases and J by 1 base, with 8 bases between the two germline ends. The CDR3 coding sequence is TGTGCCATCAGACCGCCTGGCACAGATACGCAGTATTTT. Encoded protein: CAIRPPGTDTQYF.

The V call is TRBV10-1, the J call TRBJ2-7; 7 bases fit TRBD2. CDR1 and CDR2 (germline): WNHNN, SYGVQD (reference sequence). Unmatched junction bases numbered 10, after V lost 5 bases and J lost 0 bases. CDR3 length: 16 residues. CDR3 nucleotides: TGCGCCAGCAGTACCCTACCGGGAGGCCCCTCCTACGAGCAGTACTTC. Protein sequence: CASSTLPGGPSYEQYF.

The count of this clone is one. This CDR3 is CASSNNRVGEEKLFF. Written as DNA, the CDR3 is TGTGCCAGTAGTAACAACAGGGTAGGAGAGGAAAAACTGTTTTTT. The chain recombines TRBV19 with TRBJ1-4, with D perhaps matching TRBD1 (6 bases). Germline-derived CDR1 and CDR2 are LNHDA and SQIVND (reference sequence). Between the trimmed V and J ends, which lost 4 bases and 8 bases, there was a span of 17 bases. The CDR3 contains 15 residues.

The table lists this clone with a count of one. This sequence joins TRBV7-2 and TRBJ2-7, with 9 positions matching TRBD2. With V trimmed by 5 bases and J by 4 bases, 3 bases remained unmatched. The CDR3 is 13 residues long. CDR1 is SGHTA, CDR2 FQGNSA, per germline. In nucleotides, the CDR3 is TGTGCCAGCAGCCCGAGCGGGAGGTACGAGCAGTACTTC. Encoded protein: CASSPSGRYEQYF.

The J gene is TRBJ2-1, the V gene TRBV28; perhaps TRBD2 as D (6 bases). CDR1 is MDHEN and CDR2 is SYDVKM in the germline V gene. V dropped 7 bases and J dropped 4 bases, with 11 bases sitting between them. The CDR3 has 13 amino acids. The DNA for the CDR3 is TGTGCCAGCATGGCTAGCGAATACAATGAGCAGTTCTTC. Protein sequence: CASMASEYNEQFF.

J is TRBJ2-7 and V is TRBV4-3; 10 bases line up with TRBD2. Germline CDR1 LGHNA, CDR2 YSLEER. The CDR3 runs to 15 residues. The V gene end was trimmed by 0 bases and the J gene end by 6 bases; junction bases not matched to a gene: 5. CDR3 in amino acids: CASSQDWASGSEQYF. The CDR3 DNA sequence: TGCGCCAGCAGCCAAGATTGGGCTAGCGGGAGCGAGCAGTACTTC.